This T cell receptor (beta chain) appears in the sequencing data of a study of T cells after yellow fever vaccination (dated by TCRdb to between 2017 and 2020). General notes on the study: The SMART-Seq v4 Ultra Low Input RNA kit was used to prepare libraries from fractions with low cell numbers. Two healthy male donors, one aged 18 to 30 and one aged 30 to 40 years, made up the cohort. To track T-cell clones before and after primary and booster YFV17D yellow fever vaccination, bulk TCR alpha and beta repertoires were sequenced longitudinally. Blood was collected at multiple timepoints before and after primary and secondary immunization, and bulk PBMC replicates and cell subsets were isolated. General findings and caveats noted by the study authors: The secondary T-cell response was found to be weaker but faster than the primary response, with a peak reached on day 5 rather than on day 15. Computational filtering was needed because FACS-sorted repertoires could contain abundant contaminating clonotypes from the bulk population. A small share of clonotypes occurred in both CD4 and CD8 compartments, likely arising from convergent recombination. Most clones expanded after primary vaccination were re-detected after the booster (around 96% of CD4 and approximately 88% of CD8), suggesting broad memory maintenance. Only a couple of donors were included in the study, so the extent to which the findings can be generalized is limited.

Comments on this clonotype: This receptor's antigen is unknown. No qualities accompany the bases; no much larger clone lies one base away.

Taken from cysteine to phenylalanine, the CDR3 has 15 residues. Kept here is only the CDR3 DNA, which spans 45 bases and is read in frame from base 1. CDR1 and CDR2 are drawn from the germline V gene: SGHRS, YFSETQ. V is pared back by 2 bases and J by 6 bases, with 12 bases lying between the germline termini. The sample was run on an Illumina NovaSeq 6000. TCR cDNA was made using 5'RACE template switching, a step that added a universal primer site and unique molecular identifiers. Priming of cDNA synthesis was performed from both the TCR alpha and TCR beta constant segments. Two PCR steps were used to amplify libraries, with sample barcodes and sequencing adapters being added in the second step. Sequencing of the libraries was done on either Illumina HiSeq 2500 (2x100 bp) or NovaSeq (2x150 bp). On the authors' methods: MIGEC was used to demultiplex reads and collapse the reads into UMI consensus sequences, and MiXCR was used for V(D)J alignment. Vaccine-responding clonotypes were defined with edgeR using replicate PBMC samples, requiring FDR below 0.01 and a log2 fold change above 5 up to day 15. Each bulk clonotype was labeled CD4 or CD8 based on which sequenced repertoire, CD4 or CD8, contained the clonotype at higher abundance. In-frame beta chains were kept once TCRdb had trimmed the public reads at Q25 with fastp and called clones with MiXCR. Identical CDR3 protein sequences are pooled into one entry, listed with their most common genes and DNA. TCRdb, not the original authors, processed these V and J calls. The sample profile shows 300,000 to 400,000 distinct CDR3 sequences; almost 4% of them were found once. The ten largest clones add up to more than 20% of the sample.

The intended sense of this specimen's treatment or condition label: live attenuated yellow fever vaccine strain. At every blood-draw timepoint, two biological replicates of bulk PBMCs were collected. A standard Ficoll-Paque protocol was used to isolate PBMCs from peripheral blood. TriZol was used to extract RNA from bulk PBMCs, from CD4 and CD8 fractions, and from dextramer-positive and dextramer-negative fractions. The receptor chain draws on TRBV5-1 and TRBJ1-6; tentative D gene TRBD1, with 6 bases matching. This receptor was taken from a man aged 18 to 29 who received the YFV17D yellow fever vaccine. Sequencing used PBMCs, obtained 5 days after the yellow fever booster vaccination. CDR3 region: CASSFREQGNSPLHF. The sequence in DNA is TGCGCCAGCAGCTTTAGGGAACAGGGTAATTCACCCCTCCACTTT.